Listed below are T cell receptor beta chains from one sample, sequenced in a study of molecular identifiers for immune sequencing clone quantification. MiXCR, run by TCRdb on the PCR reads, gives a single entry per CDR3 protein. The sample includes 90,000 or so distinct CDR3 sequences, approximately 22% of them seen just once. The sequenced material came from naive CD8+ T cells from blood, with Jurkat cell RNA spiked in. These receptor sequences come from a human donor in good health. Some libraries in this study had Jurkat cell RNA spiked in. Both conserved end residues are part of each CDR3. Each record gives: CDR3 protein, CDR3 DNA, V gene, D gene, J gene, clone size. D genes are given only for firm matches. Clone sizes are given selectively: once, few, many, or a class where the clone is expanded.

CDR3: CASSRDGNQPQHF; DNA: TGTGCCAGCAGTCGGGATGGCAATCAGCCCCAGCATTTT; V: TRBV27; D: NA; J: TRBJ1-5; size: NA
CDR3: CASSSNAVPGETQYF; DNA: TGTGCCAGCAGCTCGAACGCGGTCCCGGGGGAGACCCAGTACTTC; V: TRBV7-9; D: NA; J: TRBJ2-5; size: many
CDR3: CASSSPFRDPLPDTQYF; DNA: TGTGCCAGCAGCTCCCCCTTCAGGGATCCCCTCCCAGATACGCAGTATTTT; V: TRBV5-4; D: NA; J: TRBJ2-3; size: many
CDR3: CASSYGTIINYGYTF; DNA: TGTGCCAGCAGTTACGGAACGATAATCAACTATGGCTACACCTTC; V: TRBV6-2/TRBV6-3; D: NA; J: TRBJ1-2; size: NA
CDR3: CASSPGSFGNTEAFF; DNA: TGTGCCAGCAGCCCGGGAAGCTTCGGGAACACTGAAGCTTTCTTT; V: TRBV9; D: NA; J: TRBJ1-1; size: many
CDR3: CASSPPRGAKGNTEAFF; DNA: TGTGCCAGCAGCCCCCCCAGGGGGGCTAAGGGGAACACTGAAGCTTTCTTT; V: TRBV9; D: TRBD1; J: TRBJ1-1; size: many
CDR3: CASSKLTEYTEAFF; DNA: TGTGCCAGCAGCAAACTGACAGAGTACACTGAAGCTTTCTTT; V: TRBV7-9; D: NA; J: TRBJ1-1; size: many
CDR3: CASSTINSNQPQHF; DNA: TGTGCCAGCAGTACGATCAATAGCAATCAGCCCCAGCATTTT; V: TRBV6-2/TRBV6-3; D: NA; J: TRBJ1-5; size: many
CDR3: CASSPPGYNEQFF; DNA: TGTGCCAGCAGTCCCCCGGGCTACAATGAGCAGTTCTTC; V: TRBV27; D: NA; J: TRBJ2-1; size: NA
CDR3: CASSLGGAFGEQYF; DNA: TGTGCCAGCAGCTTAGGCGGGGCCTTTGGAGAGCAGTACTTC; V: TRBV11-2; D: NA; J: TRBJ2-7; size: many
CDR3: CASSPGTGFEQYF; DNA: TGTGCCAGCAGCCCCGGGACAGGGTTCGAGCAGTACTTC; V: TRBV7-2; D: TRBD1; J: TRBJ2-7; size: many
CDR3: CASSYSKAAASYEQYF; DNA: TGTGCCAGCAGTTACTCGAAGGCGGCAGCCTCCTACGAGCAGTACTTC; V: TRBV6-5; D: NA; J: TRBJ2-7; size: many
CDR3: CASSIGRSGANVLTF; DNA: TGTGCCAGTAGTATAGGTAGATCTGGGGCCAACGTCCTGACTTTC; V: TRBV19; D: NA; J: TRBJ2-6; size: few
CDR3: CASCGYTDTQYF; DNA: TGCGCCAGCTGCGGGTACACAGATACGCAGTATTTT; V: TRBV10-2; D: NA; J: TRBJ2-3; size: many
CDR3: CASSLEVNEQFF; DNA: TGTGCCAGCAGCTTAGAGGTAAATGAGCAGTTCTTC; V: TRBV13; D: NA; J: TRBJ2-1; size: NA
CDR3: CASSLTATYEQYF; DNA: TGTGCCAGCAGCTTAACTGCCACCTACGAGCAGTACTTC; V: TRBV11-2; D: NA; J: TRBJ2-7; size: many
CDR3: CAGSPIAGVAYNEQFF; DNA: TGTGCCGGCAGCCCCATTGCGGGAGTAGCCTACAATGAGCAGTTCTTC; V: TRBV7-9; D: TRBD2; J: TRBJ2-1; size: few
CDR3: CASSRDRERYEQYF; DNA: TGTGCCAGCAGCCGGGACAGGGAGCGCTACGAGCAGTACTTC; V: TRBV7-9; D: TRBD1; J: TRBJ2-7; size: few
CDR3: CASSDFQGGTGELFF; DNA: TGTGCCAGCAGTGATTTCCAGGGGGGTACCGGGGAGCTGTTTTTT; V: TRBV6-1; D: NA; J: TRBJ2-2; size: NA
CDR3: CASSLTSGAYYEQFF; DNA: TGTGCCAGTAGCCTCACTAGCGGGGCTTATTATGAGCAGTTCTTC; V: TRBV19; D: TRBD2; J: TRBJ2-1; size: NA
CDR3: CASSQESTDTQYF; DNA: TGTGCCAGCAGCCAAGAGAGCACAGATACGCAGTATTTT; V: TRBV3-1; D: NA; J: TRBJ2-3; size: many
CDR3: CASSYSRGLGAEQHF; DNA: TGTGCCAGCAGTTACTCGAGGGGACTTGGGGCCGAGCAGCACTTC; V: TRBV6-5; D: NA; J: TRBJ2-7; size: few
CDR3: CASSPIGTEAFF; DNA: TGTGCCAGCAGCCCTATCGGCACTGAAGCTTTCTTT; V: TRBV7-9; D: NA; J: TRBJ1-1; size: many
CDR3: CASSQEGSSYEQYF; DNA: TGTGCCAGCAGCCAAGAAGGGAGCTCCTACGAGCAGTACTTC; V: TRBV3-1; D: NA; J: TRBJ2-7; size: once
CDR3: CPSSQGDRGYSGANVLTF; DNA: TGCCCCAGCAGCCAAGGGGACAGGGGGTACTCTGGGGCCAACGTCCTGACTTTC; V: TRBV4-1; D: TRBD1; J: TRBJ2-6; size: NA